A single sample gave rise to the 14 T cell receptor beta chains below, sequenced in a study of blood T cells in healthy people across ages. Next came a second PCR, run for roughly 6 to 11 cycles, which used a sample-barcoded 5' primer along with a J-beta primer mix. MiXCR was run by TCRdb on the 5' RACE reads, yielding one entry per CDR3 protein. The sample lists 750,000 to 950,000 distinct CDR3 sequences; roughly 25% were seen once. The data also belong to a second study, concerning T cells of mothers and their children.

Sequencing was performed on blood. These receptors were collected from a boy between 10 and 17 years old in good health.

This chain connects TRBV20-1 to TRBJ2-5; TRBD1 is a possible D gene (6 bases). The DNA matches TRBJ2-7 better at its end, which makes the J call doubtful. This CDR3 contains 14 residues. The germline CDR1 and CDR2 sequences are DFQATT and SNEGSKA (reference sequence). CDR3 residues: CSARDTGKGYEQYF. The CDR3 DNA reads as TGCAGTGCTAGAGATACAGGGAAGGGCTACGAGCAGTACTTC.

The chain carries TRBV10-3 and TRBJ2-2; no reliable D call. Between the trimmed V and J ends, which lost 3 bases and 3 bases, there was a span of 11 bases. The CDR3 contains 15 residues. Per germline, CDR1 ENHRY and CDR2 SYGVKD. The CDR3 reads CAISEGVPYTGELFF. The CDR3 DNA follows: TGTGCCATCAGTGAAGGAGTCCCCTACACCGGGGAGCTGTTTTTT.

The CDR3 coding sequence is TGTGCCAGCAGCGTAGGAGGTTTCCTAGCGGGGAGGAGAGAGACCCAGTACTTC. Its protein is CASSVGGFLAGRRETQYF. The chain employs TRBV9 and TRBJ2-5; 9 bases are shared with TRBD2. Germline V gene data show CDR1 as SGDLS and CDR2 as YYNGEE. This CDR3 spans 18 amino acids. V lost 0 bases, J lost 4 bases, and 13 bases stayed unmatched.

This clonotype was seen a few times. This sequence joins TRBV20-1 and TRBJ1-2, with 7 nucleotides matching TRBD1. The germline V gene has CDR1 DFQATT and CDR2 SNEGSKA (reference sequence). The CDR3 spans 14 residues. V shed 0 bases and J 6 bases; nucleotides not matched to a gene: 7. The CDR3 DNA is TGCAGTGCTAGAGATATGTCGGGACAGCATGGCTACACCTTC. Its protein product is CSARDMSGQHGYTF.

This chain uses TRBV10-2 with TRBJ2-5; a possible D gene is TRBD2 (5 bases). Germline-derived CDR1 and CDR2 are WSHSY and SAAADI. Between the trimmed V and J ends, which lost 1 base and 5 bases, there was a span of 14 bases. The CDR3 loop spans 15 amino acids. CDR3 DNA sequence: TGCGCCAGCAGTGAGTGGTGGGCCTCGGGGGAGACCCAGTACTTC. Translating gives CASSEWWASGETQYF.

A few counts support this clonotype. The chain employs TRBV7-9 and TRBJ1-2, with D possibly matching TRBD1 (5 bases). Looked up from germline, CDR1 is SEHNR and CDR2 is FQNEAQ (reference sequence). Deletions cut 5 bases from V and 5 bases from J, with 15 bases between. This CDR3 spans 14 amino acids. The CDR3 sequence is CASSLDNKGYGYTF. CDR3 nucleotides: TGTGCCAGCAGCCTGGACAACAAGGGATATGGCTACACCTTC.

The V gene is TRBV27, the J gene TRBJ2-7, with a tentative D call TRBD2 (6 bases). This CDR3 is built from 14 residues. Between the trimmed V and J ends, which lost 3 bases and 4 bases, there was a span of 13 bases. The germline CDR1 and CDR2 sequences are MNHEY and SMNVEV (reference sequence). CDR3 nucleotides: TGTGCCAGCAGTTTCGGGGACTCTATGTACGAGCAGTACTTC. Translation gives CASSFGDSMYEQYF.

This clonotype was picked up many times. The chain carries TRBV7-9 and TRBJ2-1; 7 positions match TRBD1. The germline CDR1 and CDR2 sequences are SEHNR and FQNEAQ (reference sequence). The ends lost 5 bases at V and 2 bases at J; junction bases unmatched: 6. CDR3 length: 15 residues. The CDR3 loop is CASSPRQGAYNEQFF. The CDR3 DNA is TGTGCCAGCAGCCCACGACAGGGTGCCTACAATGAGCAGTTCTTC. The entire variable domain, with the rest obtained from reference TRBV7-9 and TRBJ2-1, is as follows: DTGVSQNPRHKITKRGQNVTFRCDPISEHNRLYWYRQTLGQGPEFLTYFQNEAQLEKSRLLSDRFSAERPKGSFSTLEIQRTEQGDSAMYLCASSPRQGAYNEQFFGPGTRLTVL.

This sequence joins TRBV6-2 or TRBV6-3 and TRBJ2-7; perhaps D is TRBD1 or TRBD2 (5 bases each). Trimming cost V 4 bases and J 2 bases, with 12 bases left between them. Germline assignment: CDR1 MNHEY and CDR2 SVGEGT. The CDR3 runs to 14 residues. The CDR3 nucleotides read TGTGCCAGCAGTTTCCACCGGGACCCCTACGAGCAGTACTTC. Its protein is CASSFHRDPYEQYF.

Only a few counts were recorded for this clonotype. The V call is TRBV30, the J call TRBJ1-3; a possible D gene is TRBD1 (6 bases). With 4 bases removed from V and 4 bases from J, the gap between germline ends came to 14 bases. This CDR3 is 14 amino acids long. Looked up from germline, CDR1 is GTSNPN and CDR2 is SVGIG (reference sequence). CDR3 in DNA: TGTGCCTGGAATGTAGGGGGTTACGGAAACACCATATATTTT. Its protein product is CAWNVGGYGNTIYF.

The chain employs TRBV3-1 and TRBJ2-5; the D gene is possibly TRBD1 (5 bases). The germline gives CDR1 LGHDT, CDR2 YNNKEL (reference sequence). The CDR3 runs to 15 residues. Trimming pared 4 bases from V and 1 base from J, leaving 13 bases between. CDR3 bases: TGTGCCAGCAGCCGGACATTCCGGAGCCAAGAGACCCAGTACTTC. Its translation is CASSRTFRSQETQYF.

This chain joins TRBV6-5 and TRBJ2-5; the D gene could be TRBD1 or TRBD2 (6 bases each). Germline loops: CDR1 MNHEY, CDR2 SVGAGI. The CDR3 consists of 14 residues. The germline V and J ends were trimmed by 5 bases and 4 bases, with 14 bases remaining between them. In DNA, the CDR3 is TGTGCCAGCAGTCGGTCCGGGGGCTCAGAGACCCAGTACTTC. It is translated as CASSRSGGSETQYF.

This rearrangement joins TRBV27 to TRBJ1-2, with D maybe TRBD1 (6 bases). Germline assignment: CDR1 MNHEY and CDR2 SMNVEV (reference sequence). The CDR3 spans 15 residues. Between the trimmed V and J ends, which lost 5 bases and 6 bases, there was a span of 19 bases. CDR3 protein: CASSRKTGIADGYTF. The CDR3 DNA is TGTGCCAGCAGTCGTAAAACAGGGATTGCGGATGGCTACACCTTC.

The CDR3 DNA follows: TGTGCCATCAGCGAAACAGGGAACATTCAGTACTTC. It codes for CAISETGNIQYF. The chain uses TRBV10-3 and TRBJ2-4, with D perhaps TRBD1 (6 bases). The CDR3 runs to 12 residues. The V and J ends lost 6 bases and 7 bases respectively, with 10 bases between them. Looked up from germline, CDR1 is ENHRY and CDR2 is SYGVKD.